These 26 T cell receptor beta chains were sequenced from one sample in a study of T cell responses to AZD1222 COVID-19 vaccine. The method was immunoSEQ multiplex PCR; TCRdb's version includes in-frame clones alone and lacks a portion of them. The table shows 95,000 to 100,000 clones, with roughly nine tenths occurring only once. The sequenced sample was peripheral blood, obtained on day 0 of AZD1222 vaccination. Receptors were obtained from an adult in good health.

The V gene is TRBV28, the J gene TRBJ2-2; the D gene is possibly TRBD1 (5 bases). Deletions cut 2 bases from V and 2 bases from J, with 15 bases between. Germline V gene sequence: CDR1 MDHEN, CDR2 SYDVKM. The CDR3 is made up of 17 amino acids. In nucleotides, the CDR3 is TGTGCCAGCAGTTTAGTCCGACTCACAGGCAACACCGGGGAGCTGTTTTTT. Translation gives CASSLVRLTGNTGELFF.

This clone has a single count. This chain joins TRBV28 and TRBJ1-2, with D maybe TRBD1 (6 bases). In germline, CDR1 is MDHEN, CDR2 SYDVKM. Trimming took 7 bases from V and 7 from J, leaving 16 bases between them. The CDR3 runs 13 residues. CDR3 coding DNA: TGTGCCAGCACCCTCGGACAGTTATTTGGCTACACCTTC. Protein sequence: CASTLGQLFGYTF.

This clone showed up just a few times. J is TRBJ2-7 and V is TRBV29-1; TRBD1 is a possible D gene (6 bases). The length of the CDR3 is 11 residues. V was trimmed by 0 bases and J by 12 bases, leaving 12 bases between them. Germline V lookup: CDR1 SQVTM, CDR2 ANQGSEA. DNA of the CDR3: TGCAGCGTTGAAGAGAACAGGGCAAGGTACTTC. The encoded protein is CSVEENRARYF.

This clone was counted a few times. The J gene is TRBJ2-2, the V gene TRBV6-5; D is perhaps TRBD2 (6 bases). V was cut by 4 bases and J by 1 base, with 10 bases left in between. CDR1 and CDR2 from the germline V gene are MNHEY and SVGAGI. The CDR3 is 15 residues long. This CDR3 reads CASSLADQNTGELFF. The CDR3 DNA follows: TGTGCCAGCAGTTTAGCGGACCAGAACACCGGGGAGCTGTTTTTT.

The J gene is TRBJ1-4, the V gene TRBV5-6; D gene uncertain. Germline V gene lookup returns CDR1 SGHDT and CDR2 YYEEEE. V was cut by 4 bases and J by 5 bases, with 12 bases left in between. The CDR3 totals 14 residues. CDR3 sequence: CASSLRAENEKLFF. DNA of the CDR3: TGTGCCAGCAGCCTCCGGGCAGAGAATGAAAAACTGTTTTTT. Based on the CDR3 plus reference TRBV5-6 and TRBJ1-4, the full variable domain is DAGVTQSPTHLIKTRGQQVTLRCSPKSGHDTVSWYQQALGQGPQFIFQYYEEEERQRGNFPDRFSGHQFPNYSSELNVNALLLGDSALYLCASSLRAENEKLFFGSGTQLSVL.

The chain is built from TRBV7-2 and TRBJ2-5, with unresolved D. The CDR3 runs 13 residues. Trimming pared 3 bases from V and 4 bases from J, leaving 9 bases between. CDR1 and CDR2 (germline): SGHTA, FQGNSA. Written as DNA, the CDR3 is TGTGCCAGCAGCTTCCCGTGGGGAGAGACCCAGTACTTC. This encodes CASSFPWGETQYF.

This clone was seen a single time. V and J are TRBV9 and TRBJ2-3; tentative D call: TRBD2 (6 bases). Germline loops: CDR1 SGDLS, CDR2 YYNGEE. The V gene lost 4 bases and the J gene lost 2 bases, with 14 bases spanning the gap. The length of the CDR3 is 15 residues. The chain's CDR3 is CASSRTGTVTDTQYF. In nucleotides, the CDR3 is TGTGCCAGCAGCAGAACCGGGACTGTCACAGATACGCAGTATTTT.

This chain links TRBV15 with TRBJ1-4; D perhaps matches TRBD1 (6 bases). V was pared by 5 bases and J by 8 bases, with 18 bases between. CDR3 length equals 15 residues. CDR1 LNHNV and CDR2 YYDKDF come from the germline V gene (reference sequence). In nucleotides, the CDR3 is TGTGCCACCAGCGCGACGACAGGTTATGAGGAAAAACTGTTTTTT. This codes for CATSATTGYEEKLFF.

This clone appeared once. The chain uses TRBV19 and TRBJ1-5; 9 bases align to TRBD1. J gave up 10 bases and V 5 bases, and 6 bases lay outside the gene matches. This CDR3 region has 13 residues. Germline loops: CDR1 LNHDA, CDR2 SQIVND (reference sequence). In nucleotides, the CDR3 is TGTGCCAGTAGTGCGGACAGGGGAAATCCCCAGCATTTT. Protein product: CASSADRGNPQHF.

The CDR3 nucleotides are TGTGCCAGCAGCTTGAACCTCGGACAGGGGACGCCTTACGAGCAGTACTTC. This translates into CASSLNLGQGTPYEQYF. The chain joins TRBV7-6 to TRBJ2-7, with 9 bases aligning to TRBD1. J lost 4 bases, V lost 3 bases, and 13 bases had no gene match. From germline, CDR1 is SGHVS and CDR2 FNYEAQ. CDR3 length: 17 amino acids.

The chain links TRBV7-9 to TRBJ1-6; 8 bases are shared with TRBD1. Trimming cost V 3 bases and J 8 bases; bases outside gene matches: 6. This CDR3 region has 15 residues. Germline assignment: CDR1 SEHNR and CDR2 FQNEAQ (reference sequence). The CDR3 loop reads CASSLDRVLHSPLHF. The CDR3 DNA sequence: TGTGCCAGCAGCTTGGACAGGGTTCTCCATTCACCCCTCCACTTT.

This clone has just a few counts. This chain uses TRBV7-9 with TRBJ2-1; TRBD2 matches 11 bases. V lost 4 bases to trimming and J lost 8 bases; unmatched junction nucleotides: 10. The CDR3 has 16 residues. Germline V gene sequence: CDR1 SEHNR, CDR2 FQNEAQ (reference sequence). CDR3 sequence reads: CASSSTLAGVFYEQFF. The CDR3 DNA follows: TGTGCCAGCAGCTCGACACTAGCGGGAGTTTTCTATGAGCAGTTCTTC.

The table lists this clone with a count of one. The rearrangement uses TRBV20-1 and TRBJ2-7; D call uncertain. The germline gives CDR1 DFQATT, CDR2 SNEGSKA (reference sequence). The CDR3 has 11 residues. With 4 bases removed from V and 0 bases from J, the gap between germline ends came to 4 bases. For the CDR3, the DNA is TGCAGTGCTACGGGCTCCTACGAGCAGTACTTC. It codes for CSATGSYEQYF.

The rearrangement uses TRBV3-1 (or the pseudogene TRBV3-2) and TRBJ1-4; weak D call: TRBD1 (6 bases). The germline gives CDR1 LGHDT, CDR2 YNNKEL (reference sequence). There are 15 residues in the CDR3. Trimming shortened V by 4 bases and J by 6 bases, and 15 bases separated the two germline ends. The CDR3 DNA follows: TGTGCCAGCAGCCGTGGGAAGGGGGGTGATGAAAAACTGTTTTTT. This translates into CASSRGKGGDEKLFF.

The V gene is TRBV5-1, the J gene TRBJ1-5; D is perhaps TRBD1 (6 bases). CDR1 is SGHRS and CDR2 is YFSETQ in the germline V gene. This CDR3 spans 15 amino acids. The V and J ends lost 2 bases and 6 bases respectively, with 15 bases between them. The CDR3 loop reads CASSFLGAVGQPQHF. The DNA for the CDR3 is TGCGCCAGCAGCTTCTTGGGGGCCGTGGGTCAGCCCCAGCATTTT.

The chain uses TRBV3-1 (or the pseudogene TRBV3-2) and TRBJ1-6, with unresolved D. This CDR3 is 14 amino acids long. The germline V gene encodes CDR1 LGHDT and CDR2 YNNKEL (reference sequence). V lost 4 bases, J lost 2 bases, and 6 bases lay in between. CDR3 bases: TGTGCCAGCAGCCCAGAGACCTATAATTCACCCCTCCACTTT. Residues: CASSPETYNSPLHF.

The chain carries TRBV7-2 and TRBJ2-7; unclear D gene. V lost 3 bases and J lost 3, with 6 bases in between. The V gene's germline CDR1 is SGHTA and CDR2 FQGNSA. The CDR3 is 12 residues long. The CDR3 nucleotides read TGTGCCAGCAGCTTTTCGGGCTACGAGCAGTACTTC. This translates into CASSFSGYEQYF.

V is TRBV27 and J is TRBJ2-3, with 10 positions matching TRBD2. This CDR3 has 16 residues. The V and J ends lost 4 bases and 4 bases, in that order; junction bases with no gene match: 8. Looked up from germline, CDR1 is MNHEY and CDR2 is SMNVEV (reference sequence). CDR3 DNA: TGTGCCAGCAGTTGGAGGAAAGCGGGAGGGTCAGATACGCAGTATTTT. Translated: CASSWRKAGGSDTQYF.

The J gene is TRBJ1-6, the V gene TRBV10-3; D is uncertain. CDR3 size: 14 residues. The germline gives CDR1 ENHRY, CDR2 SYGVKD. With 7 bases removed from V and 9 bases from J, the gap between germline ends came to 16 bases. The CDR3 spells CAITPDPTTSPLHF. In DNA form, the CDR3 reads TGTGCCATCACCCCTGACCCCACGACTTCACCCCTCCACTTT.

This clone was seen just once. The chain combines TRBV18 with TRBJ1-2, with 10 bases fitting TRBD1. After removal of 4 bases from V and 6 bases from J, the junction contained 2 bases not matched to a gene. CDR3 size: 13 residues. In germline, CDR1 is KGHSH, CDR2 LQKENI. CDR3 nucleotide sequence: TGTGCCAGCTCACTGGGGACAGGGGATGGCTACACCTTC. This encodes CASSLGTGDGYTF.

The CDR3 nucleotides are TGCGCCAGCAGCCAAGATAGTGTGACAGGGGGAGTTTATGGCTACACCTTC. Its translation is CASSQDSVTGGVYGYTF. The gene calls are TRBV4-1 and TRBJ1-2; 9 bases align to TRBD1. V shed 0 bases, J shed 5 bases, and the junction held 10 bases outside the gene matches. The CDR3 is made up of 17 amino acids. Germline values: CDR1 MGHRA, CDR2 YSYEKL.

V is TRBV7-6 and J is TRBJ2-7; D uncertain. The CDR3 totals 12 residues. With 3 bases removed from V and 0 bases from J, the gap between germline ends came to 3 bases. The V gene's germline CDR1 is SGHVS and CDR2 FNYEAQ. Here the CDR3 reads CASSLSSYEQYF. Here the CDR3 DNA reads TGTGCCAGCAGCTTGAGCTCCTACGAGCAGTACTTC.

The CDR3 reads CASSRRVDTQYF. CDR3 bases: TGTGCCAGCAGCCGTCGGGTCGATACGCAGTATTTT. The chain couples TRBV3-1 (or the pseudogene TRBV3-2) to TRBJ2-3, with D hard to call. Germline-derived CDR1 and CDR2 are LGHDT and YNNKEL (reference sequence). The CDR3 totals 12 residues. The V gene lost 4 bases and the J gene lost 6 bases, with 8 bases spanning the gap.

The chain recombines TRBV2 with TRBJ2-7, with 7 bases that match TRBD1. The germline CDR1 and CDR2 sequences are SNHLY and FYNNEI. V lost 8 bases and J lost 1; bases outside the gene matches: 11. The length of the CDR3 is 15 residues. CDR3 DNA: TGTGCCAGCGGGGTTTCCGGGACAGTATCCTACGAGCAGTACTTC. It codes for CASGVSGTVSYEQYF.

The V and J genes are TRBV12-3 or TRBV12-4 and TRBJ2-1; the D is unclear. Deletions cut 3 bases from V and 3 bases from J, with 6 bases between. The CDR3 is 13 residues long. The CDR3 DNA follows: TGTGCCAGCAGTTTCACAGACTACAATGAGCAGTTCTTC. It yields the protein CASSFTDYNEQFF.

The CDR3 is CASSERGVGGTEAFF. Written as DNA, the CDR3 is TGTGCCAGCAGTGAGAGGGGGGTGGGTGGCACTGAAGCTTTCTTT. The J gene is TRBJ1-1, the V gene TRBV2, with a tentative D call TRBD1 (6 bases). Between the trimmed V and J ends, which lost 3 bases and 4 bases, there was a span of 15 bases. Germline-derived CDR1 and CDR2 are SNHLY and FYNNEI. This CDR3 is 15 amino acids long.